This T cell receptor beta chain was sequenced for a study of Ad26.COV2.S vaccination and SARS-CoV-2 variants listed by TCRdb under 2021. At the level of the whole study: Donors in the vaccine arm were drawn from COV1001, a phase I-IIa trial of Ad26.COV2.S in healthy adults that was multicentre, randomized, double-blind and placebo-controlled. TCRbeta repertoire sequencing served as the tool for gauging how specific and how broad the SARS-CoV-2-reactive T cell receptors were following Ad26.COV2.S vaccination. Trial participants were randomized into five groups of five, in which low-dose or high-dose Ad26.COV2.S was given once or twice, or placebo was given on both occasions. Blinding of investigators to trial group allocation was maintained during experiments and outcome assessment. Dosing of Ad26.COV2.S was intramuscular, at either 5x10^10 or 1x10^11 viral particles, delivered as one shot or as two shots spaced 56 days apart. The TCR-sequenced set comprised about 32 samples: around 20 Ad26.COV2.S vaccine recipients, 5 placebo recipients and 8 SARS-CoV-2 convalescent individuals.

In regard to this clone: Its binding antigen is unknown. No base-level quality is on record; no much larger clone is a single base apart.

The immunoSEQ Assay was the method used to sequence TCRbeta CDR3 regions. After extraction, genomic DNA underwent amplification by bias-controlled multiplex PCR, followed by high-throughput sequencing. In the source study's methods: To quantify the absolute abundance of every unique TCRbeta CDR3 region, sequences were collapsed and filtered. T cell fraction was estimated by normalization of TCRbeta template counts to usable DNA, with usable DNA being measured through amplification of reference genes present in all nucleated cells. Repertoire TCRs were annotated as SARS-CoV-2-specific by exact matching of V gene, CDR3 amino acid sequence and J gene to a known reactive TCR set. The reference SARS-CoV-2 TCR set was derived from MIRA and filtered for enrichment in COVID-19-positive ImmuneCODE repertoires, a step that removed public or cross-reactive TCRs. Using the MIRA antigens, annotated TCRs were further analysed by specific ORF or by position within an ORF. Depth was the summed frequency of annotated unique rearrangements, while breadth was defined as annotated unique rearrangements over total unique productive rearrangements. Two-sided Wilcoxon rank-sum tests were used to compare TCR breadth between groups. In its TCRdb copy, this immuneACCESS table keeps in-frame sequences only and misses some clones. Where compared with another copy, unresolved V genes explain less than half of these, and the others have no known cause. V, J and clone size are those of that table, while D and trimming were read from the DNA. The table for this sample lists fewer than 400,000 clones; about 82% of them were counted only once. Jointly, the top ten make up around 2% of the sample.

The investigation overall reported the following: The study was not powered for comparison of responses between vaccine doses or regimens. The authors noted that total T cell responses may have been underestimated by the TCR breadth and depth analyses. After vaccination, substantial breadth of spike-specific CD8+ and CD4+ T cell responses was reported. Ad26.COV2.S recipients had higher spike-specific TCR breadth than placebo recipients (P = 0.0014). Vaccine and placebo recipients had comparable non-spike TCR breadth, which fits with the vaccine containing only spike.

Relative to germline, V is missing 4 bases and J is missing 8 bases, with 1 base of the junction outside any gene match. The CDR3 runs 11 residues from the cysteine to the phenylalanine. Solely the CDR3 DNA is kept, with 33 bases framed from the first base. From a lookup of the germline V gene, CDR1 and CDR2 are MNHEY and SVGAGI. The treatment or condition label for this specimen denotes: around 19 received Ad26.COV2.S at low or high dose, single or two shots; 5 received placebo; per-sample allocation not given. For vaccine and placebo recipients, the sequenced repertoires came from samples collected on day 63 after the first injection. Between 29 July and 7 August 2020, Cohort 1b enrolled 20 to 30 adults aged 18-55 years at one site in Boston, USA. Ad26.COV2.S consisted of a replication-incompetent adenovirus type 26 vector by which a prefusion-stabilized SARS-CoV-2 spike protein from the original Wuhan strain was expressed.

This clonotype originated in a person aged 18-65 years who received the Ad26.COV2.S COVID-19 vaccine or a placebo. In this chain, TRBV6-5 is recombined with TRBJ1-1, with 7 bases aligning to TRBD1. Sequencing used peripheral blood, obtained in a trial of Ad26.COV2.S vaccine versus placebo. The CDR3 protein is CASSWDREAFF. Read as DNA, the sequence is TGTGCCAGCAGTTGGGACAGAGAAGCTTTCTTT.